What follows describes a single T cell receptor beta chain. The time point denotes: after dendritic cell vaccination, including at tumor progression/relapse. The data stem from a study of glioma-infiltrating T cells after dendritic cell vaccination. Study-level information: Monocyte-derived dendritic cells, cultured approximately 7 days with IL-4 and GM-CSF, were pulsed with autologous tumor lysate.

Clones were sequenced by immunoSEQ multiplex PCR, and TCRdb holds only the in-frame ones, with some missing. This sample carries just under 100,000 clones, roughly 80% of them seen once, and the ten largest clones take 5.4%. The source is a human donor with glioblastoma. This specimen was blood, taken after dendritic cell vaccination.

As DNA, the CDR3 is TGTGCCAGCAGTAAAACACAGGGACAGGGTAATGAAAAACTGTTTTTT. Residues: CASSKTQGQGNEKLFF. V usage is TRBV6-6 and J usage is TRBJ1-4; 9 bases line up with TRBD1. The V gene's germline CDR1 is MNHNY and CDR2 SVGAGI (reference sequence). V lost 5 bases and J lost 4; bases outside the gene matches: 8. This CDR3 region has 16 residues.